Presented here are 14 T cell receptor beta chains from one specimen sequenced in a study of persistence of HIV-infected CD4 T cells (dated by TCRdb to 2020 to 2022). The meaning of the sample's treatment or condition label: suppressive antiretroviral therapy. A pool of overlapping 15-mer peptides from HIV-1 Gag, at around 1 ug per peptide per mL, was used to stimulate the cells. Memory populations depleted of antigen-responding cells were obtained by sorting nonresponding CD40L-negative CD69-negative CD45RO-high memory CD4+ T cells. The immunoSEQ hsTCRB assay version 4, run in survey mode, was used to sequence TCRbeta repertoires from genomic DNA. TCRdb mirrors the immuneACCESS table, restricted to in-frame sequences. Some clones are absent from its copies; in checked studies, under half trace to an unresolved V gene, and the reason for the others is unknown. A total of tens of thousands of clones appear in this sample, over 60% of them only once. Together, the top ten hold about 1.5% of the sample.

Their antigens remain unidentified. The sample consisted of CD4+ T cells sorted from PBMCs after approximately 18-hour stimulation, taken from a patient who received antiretroviral therapy. In the paper's terms, the cell subset or site label means: CD40L-CD69- CD45RO-high memory CD4 T cells not responding to Gag peptides. The receptors come from an adult man with HIV who was CMV-seropositive.

The count of this clone is one. The rearrangement joins TRBV5-8 to TRBJ1-4; possible D gene TRBD1, 6 bases. The CDR3 totals 15 residues. Germline CDR1 SGHTS, CDR2 YDEGEE. V lost 2 bases to trimming and J lost 4 bases, with 12 bases between them. This CDR3 is CASSFGGLGNEKLFF. As DNA, the CDR3 is TGTGCCAGCAGCTTTGGGGGGCTGGGTAATGAAAAACTGTTTTTT.

CDR3 sequence reads: CASSPGRTGTQYF. The CDR3, as DNA: TGTGCCAGCAGCCCCGGACGCACCGGGACGCAGTATTTT. The rearrangement links TRBV3-1 (or the pseudogene TRBV3-2) to TRBJ2-3; the D is unclear. Germline-derived CDR1 and CDR2 are LGHDT and YNNKEL (reference sequence). The CDR3 length is 13 residues. Trimming took off 4 bases at V and 9 bases at J, with 14 bases between the two ends.

The rearrangement links TRBV28 to TRBJ1-2, with no clear D. Per the germline V gene, CDR1 is MDHEN and CDR2 is SYDVKM. This CDR3 has 12 residues. Deletions cut 6 bases from V and 6 bases from J, with 11 bases between. CDR3 amino acids: CASRERVDGYTF. The CDR3 coding sequence is TGTGCCAGCAGGGAGAGGGTTGATGGCTACACCTTC.

The CDR3 protein is CASSQEQGASYGYNEQFF. The CDR3, as DNA: TGCGCCAGCAGCCAAGAGCAGGGGGCTAGTTATGGTTACAATGAGCAGTTCTTC. The rearrangement uses TRBV4-1 and TRBJ2-1, with 8 bases aligning to TRBD1. CDR3 length: 18 amino acids. V lost 0 bases and J lost 4; bases outside the gene matches: 11. Germline V CDR1 and CDR2: MGHRA, YSYEKL.

The rearrangement joins TRBV19 to TRBJ2-7; D possibly uses TRBD1 or TRBD2 (5 bases each). Germline assignment: CDR1 LNHDA and CDR2 SQIVND (reference sequence). Trimming pared 1 base from V and 3 bases from J, leaving 13 bases between. CDR3 size: 15 residues. CDR3 bases: TGTGCCAGTAGTATAGCGACGGGGCAGTTCTACGAGCAGTACTTC. It yields the protein CASSIATGQFYEQYF. The full variable domain, with the rest looked up from reference TRBV19 and TRBJ2-7, is DGGITQSPKYLFRKEGQNVTLSCEQNLNHDAMYWYRQDPGQGLRLIYYSQIVNDFQKGDIAEGYSVSREKKESFPLTVTSAQKNPTAFYLCASSIATGQFYEQYFGPGTRLTVT.

The rearrangement joins TRBV5-8 to TRBJ2-7; tentatively, D is TRBD2 (6 bases). The CDR3 length is 16 residues. Germline V lookup: CDR1 SGHTS, CDR2 YDEGEE. The ends were cut back, 0 bases at V and 3 bases at J, with 16 bases in the middle. The CDR3 loop is CASSLGRGFGSYEQYF. CDR3 nucleotide sequence: TGTGCCAGCAGCTTGGGCCGGGGGTTTGGAAGCTACGAGCAGTACTTC.

A few counts support this clone. The V call is TRBV2, the J call TRBJ1-1, with D unresolved. This CDR3 region has 14 residues. V lost 5 bases to trimming and J lost 4 bases, with 14 bases between them. Germline CDR1 is SNHLY and CDR2 is FYNNEI. CDR3: CASSTQERGTEAFF. Written as DNA, the CDR3 is TGTGCCAGCAGTACCCAGGAACGGGGCACTGAAGCTTTCTTT.

This rearrangement joins TRBV6-1 to TRBJ2-7; D unclear. This CDR3 contains 14 residues. Germline V gene lookup returns CDR1 MNHNS and CDR2 SASEGT. The V gene lost 2 bases and the J gene lost 0 bases, with 8 bases spanning the gap. DNA for the CDR3: TGTGCCAGCAGTGAACGCGGACGCTCCTACGAGCAGTACTTC. Amino acid sequence: CASSERGRSYEQYF.

The rearrangement uses TRBV27 and TRBJ1-3; D not certain. Deletions cut 6 bases from V and 7 bases from J, with 16 bases between. CDR1 and CDR2 (germline): MNHEY, SMNVEV (reference sequence). The CDR3 runs 14 residues. The CDR3 sequence: CASSRWGSENTIYF. The CDR3 DNA reads TGTGCCAGCAGCCGTTGGGGATCCGAGAACACCATATATTTT.

This chain connects TRBV5-1 to TRBJ2-7, with 7 positions matching TRBD1. Germline values: CDR1 SGHRS, CDR2 YFSETQ. CDR3 length: 14 residues. J gave up 1 base and V 0 bases, and 1 base lay outside the gene matches. CDR3 sequence: CASSLGRGSYEQYF. The CDR3 bases are TGCGCCAGCAGCTTGGGCAGGGGGTCCTACGAGCAGTACTTC.

The chain is built from TRBV18 and TRBJ2-7; 10 bases align to TRBD1. The germline V gene has CDR1 KGHSH and CDR2 LQKENI. The trim removed 1 base at V and 2 bases at J, leaving 2 bases unmatched. The CDR3 sequence is 15 residues long. Written as DNA, the CDR3 is TGTGCCAGCTCACCACGGGACAGGGGTCCCTACGAGCAGTACTTC. It yields the protein CASSPRDRGPYEQYF.

This sequence joins TRBV5-1 and TRBJ2-1; 8 positions match TRBD2. Germline lookup yields CDR1 SGHRS and CDR2 YFSETQ. The V gene end was trimmed by 4 bases and the J gene end by 6 bases; junction bases not matched to a gene: 6. This CDR3 region has 14 residues. The chain's CDR3 is CASSPGGGVNEQFF. The CDR3 bases are TGCGCCAGCAGCCCGGGAGGGGGTGTCAATGAGCAGTTCTTC.

V is TRBV27 and J is TRBJ2-3, with D unclear. The CDR3 is made up of 13 amino acids. The germline CDR1 and CDR2 sequences are MNHEY and SMNVEV (reference sequence). Between the trimmed V and J ends, which lost 2 bases and 5 bases, there was a span of 8 bases. CDR3 sequence reads: CASSLKGGDTQYF. The DNA for the CDR3 is TGTGCCAGCAGTTTAAAAGGTGGAGATACGCAGTATTTT.

Here the CDR3 DNA reads TGTGCCAGCAGGCCAGGGACAGCTAATGAAAAACTGTTTTTT. Protein product: CASRPGTANEKLFF. The chain has TRBV6-5 and TRBJ1-4; TRBD1 matches at 7 bases. With 6 bases clipped from V and 3 bases from J, the junction kept 4 bases outside the gene matches. The CDR3 sequence is 14 residues long. Germline values: CDR1 MNHEY, CDR2 SVGAGI.